These 22 T cell receptor beta chains were sequenced from one sample in a study of response to subunit inactivated influenza vaccine. TCRdb itself ran the RT-PCR reads through MiXCR, one entry per CDR3 protein. The profile shows hundreds of thousands of distinct CDR3 sequences, roughly 12% of them singletons. This sample also appeared in a second study, on T cells expressing NK-cell markers. From that second work: Synthesis of TCR beta cDNA relied on 5'RACE template switching carrying UMIs.

Sequenced here: PBMCs from blood, sampled on the day of vaccination. The receptors shown here come from a man in his fifties or sixties who received an inactivated influenza vaccine.

As DNA, the CDR3 is TGCAGTGCTAGAGCCCTGGAGTACACCGGGGAGCTGTTTTTT. Encoded protein: CSARALEYTGELFF. The chain links TRBV20-1 to TRBJ2-2; no clear D. Deletions cut 1 base from V and 3 bases from J, with 9 bases between. Germline V gives CDR1 DFQATT, CDR2 SNEGSKA (reference sequence). The CDR3 has 14 amino acids.

Of note for this clonotype: The junction shows a germline mismatch at one end, possibly a read error. This rearrangement joins TRBV5-1 to TRBJ2-5; TRBD1 agrees at 7 bases. This CDR3 contains 17 residues. The germline V gene encodes CDR1 SGHRS and CDR2 YFSETQ. This CDR3 reads CASSLGGDRASQGTQYF. For the CDR3, the DNA is TGCGCCAGCAGCTTGGGAGGCGACAGGGCGTCCCAAGGGACCCAGTACTTC.

On this clonotype itself: An end of the junction differs from the germline gene, which may be a read error. The gene calls are TRBV9 and TRBJ2-1; 7 bases line up with TRBD2. CDR3 length: 15 residues. CDR1 is SGDLS, CDR2 YYNGEE, per germline. This CDR3 reads CARSVAGTSYNEQFF. The CDR3 nucleotides are TGTGCCAGGAGCGTAGCGGGCACATCCTACAATGAGCAGTTCTTC.

This clonotype was seen many times. CDR3 loop: CASSPGLAGGYEQYF. DNA for the CDR3: TGCGCCAGCAGCCCGGGACTAGCGGGGGGCTACGAGCAGTACTTC. The chain is built from TRBV5-1 and TRBJ2-7, with 15 bases matching TRBD2. The CDR3 extends over 15 amino acids. Germline CDR1 and CDR2: SGHRS and YFSETQ. The ends lost 4 bases at V and 3 bases at J; junction bases unmatched: 2.

This chain joins TRBV4-2 and TRBJ2-3, with TRBD2 as a possible D gene (6 bases). The CDR3 sequence is 17 residues long. V was cut by 10 bases and J by 7 bases, with 30 bases left in between. Germline loops: CDR1 LGHNA, CDR2 YNFKEQ. CDR3 amino acids: CAMGQDDLAGRRYTQYF. CDR3 DNA: TGTGCCATGGGCCAAGACGATTTGGCGGGACGGAGGTATACGCAGTATTTT.

The chain combines TRBV11-2 with TRBJ2-3, with TRBD2 matching 10 bases. Germline CDR1 is SGHAT and CDR2 is FQNNGV. There are 14 residues in the CDR3. J lost 8 bases, V lost 4 bases, and 6 bases had no gene match. The CDR3: CASSSSGLASTQYF. CDR3 DNA sequence: TGTGCCAGCAGCTCGTCGGGACTAGCGAGTACGCAGTATTTT.

Only a few counts were recorded for this clonotype. This chain's CDR3 is CASSQESQVVSYGYTF. The CDR3 coding sequence is TGTGCCAGCAGCCAAGAGTCGCAGGTTGTAAGCTATGGCTACACCTTC. V is TRBV14 and J is TRBJ1-2; no reliable D call. This CDR3 is 16 amino acids long. CDR1 is SGHDN, CDR2 FVKESK, per germline. Deletions cut 0 bases from V and 4 bases from J, with 15 bases between.

The genes are TRBV29-1 and TRBJ1-2, with 9 bases fitting TRBD1. CDR3 length equals 14 residues. V trimming: 1 base; J trimming: 7 bases; junction bases outside the gene matches: 7. Per the germline V gene, CDR1 is SQVTM and CDR2 is ANQGSEA. This chain's CDR3 is CSVEGGTGRGGYTF. In nucleotides, the CDR3 is TGCAGCGTTGAAGGAGGGACAGGGAGAGGTGGCTACACCTTC.

J is TRBJ2-5 and V is TRBV6-1; 10 bases are a match to TRBD2. This CDR3 is built from 14 residues. Germline V gene sequence: CDR1 MNHNS, CDR2 SASEGT. V was clipped by 6 bases and J by 5 bases; unmatched bases: 6. The CDR3 sequence: CASSSGTSAETQYF. For the CDR3, the DNA is TGTGCCAGCAGCTCCGGGACTAGCGCGGAGACCCAGTACTTC.

This clonotype was seen more than once but under ten times. The chain joins TRBV5-1 to TRBJ2-7, with a weak D call TRBD1 (6 bases). Trimming removed 0 bases at V and 1 base at J, with 11 bases between. CDR3 length: 15 amino acids. The germline V gene encodes CDR1 SGHRS and CDR2 YFSETQ. CDR3 region: CASSLVQGTSYEQYF. The CDR3 DNA is TGCGCCAGCAGCTTGGTCCAGGGGACATCCTACGAGCAGTACTTC.

This clonotype was observed many times. J is TRBJ1-2 and V is TRBV28; D unclear. CDR1 MDHEN and CDR2 SYDVKM come from the germline V gene. The germline V and J ends were trimmed by 3 bases and 5 bases, with 4 bases remaining between them. The CDR3 is made up of 11 amino acids. The CDR3 DNA follows: TGTGCCAGCAGTTTCAAGTATGGCTACACCTTC. The encoded protein is CASSFKYGYTF.

This chain uses TRBV6-1 with TRBJ1-6; TRBD1 matches at 9 bases. The junction had 14 bases not matched to a gene; V was cut back by 8 bases and J by 0 bases. This CDR3 contains 19 residues. Germline loops: CDR1 MNHNS, CDR2 SASEGT. The CDR3 loop is CASRQSGTGSSSYNSPLHF. CDR3 nucleotides: TGTGCCAGCCGCCAATCCGGGACAGGGTCTAGCTCCTATAATTCACCCCTCCACTTT.

The chain uses TRBV12-3 or TRBV12-4 and TRBJ2-7; D gene uncertain. The CDR3 extends over 12 amino acids. V was shortened by 6 bases and J by 5 bases, with 11 bases between the two germline ends. CDR3 sequence: CASSSLEHEQYF. The CDR3 DNA follows: TGTGCCAGCAGCTCCCTAGAGCACGAGCAGTACTTC.

This clonotype came up many times. The V call is TRBV5-1, the J call TRBJ2-1, with D maybe TRBD2 (5 bases). Per the germline V gene, CDR1 is SGHRS and CDR2 is YFSETQ. V was cut by 0 bases and J by 0 bases, with 7 bases left in between. This CDR3 region has 15 residues. For the CDR3, the DNA is TGCGCCAGCAGCTTGGAAGCGGCCTCCTACAATGAGCAGTTCTTC. Amino acid sequence: CASSLEAASYNEQFF.

This clonotype was observed a handful of times. V usage is TRBV5-1 and J usage is TRBJ2-5; 10 nucleotides align to TRBD2. The CDR3 runs to 14 residues. Per germline, CDR1 SGHRS and CDR2 YFSETQ. V lost 4 bases, J lost 3 bases, and 3 bases stayed unmatched. CDR3 sequence (DNA): TGCGCCAGCAGCGAAACTAGCGGGGAAGAGACCCAGTACTTC. Encoded protein: CASSETSGEETQYF.

This sequence joins TRBV3-1 and TRBJ2-5, with a possible D match to TRBD1 (6 bases). Germline loops: CDR1 LGHDT, CDR2 YNNKEL (reference sequence). This CDR3 has 13 residues. Trimming took off 4 bases at V and 2 bases at J, with 8 bases between the two ends. CDR3: CASSRQEQETQYF. CDR3 DNA: TGTGCCAGCAGCCGACAGGAGCAAGAGACCCAGTACTTC.

The chain is built from TRBV3-1 and TRBJ2-3; 9 bases are a match to TRBD2. CDR1 and CDR2 (germline): LGHDT, YNNKEL (reference sequence). The CDR3 is 15 residues long. Trimming at V came to 4 bases and at J to 5 bases, leaving 7 bases not matched to a gene. CDR3 residues: CASSPLAGGIDTQYF. The CDR3 DNA reads TGTGCCAGCAGCCCCCTGGCGGGGGGGATAGATACGCAGTATTTT.

This chain connects TRBV12-3 or TRBV12-4 to TRBJ2-7; 10 nucleotides match TRBD1. Trimming at V came to 0 bases and at J to 7 bases, leaving 12 bases not matched to a gene. The CDR3 totals 17 residues. The CDR3 nucleotides read TGTGCCAGCAGTTTAGCGCGGACAGGGGGACTGGGCCGGGAGCAGTACTTC. Its translation: CASSLARTGGLGREQYF.

This clonotype occurred a few times. The chain combines TRBV6-2 or TRBV6-3 with TRBJ2-7; D not certain. Trimming took 5 bases from V and 6 from J, leaving 14 bases between them. The CDR3 sequence is 13 residues long. Germline V gives CDR1 MNHEY, CDR2 SVGEGT. This chain's CDR3 is CASSQGPPSEQYF. As DNA, the CDR3 is TGTGCCAGCAGTCAAGGACCGCCCTCCGAGCAGTACTTC.

The J gene is TRBJ2-3, the V gene TRBV27, with 10 bases fitting TRBD1. V was clipped by 3 bases and J by 3 bases; unmatched bases: 9. Looked up from germline, CDR1 is MNHEY and CDR2 is SMNVEV (reference sequence). The CDR3 covers 17 residues. This CDR3 is CASSFLRTGGSTDTQYF. In DNA form, the CDR3 reads TGTGCCAGCAGTTTTCTCAGGACAGGGGGGTCTACAGATACGCAGTATTTT.

This clonotype has just a few counts. V usage is TRBV11-2 and J usage is TRBJ1-5; D uncertain. The ends were cut back, 5 bases at V and 3 bases at J, with 8 bases in the middle. Germline V gene data show CDR1 as SGHAT and CDR2 as FQNNGV. The CDR3 length is 13 residues. CDR3 in amino acids: CASSPSHNQPQHF. CDR3 DNA: TGTGCCAGCAGCCCCAGTCACAATCAGCCCCAGCATTTT.

This clonotype has just a few counts. The chain joins TRBV15 to TRBJ2-1, with 7 positions matching TRBD2. The trim removed 1 base at V and 6 bases at J, leaving 0 bases unmatched. The germline V gene encodes CDR1 LNHNV and CDR2 YYDKDF (reference sequence). The CDR3 is 13 residues long. The DNA of the CDR3 is TGTGCCACCAGCAGAGGCGGGGGCAATGAGCAGTTCTTC. This gives the protein CATSRGGGNEQFF.